This TCR beta chain appears in the sequencing data of a study of CD8+CD57+ T cells in acquired aplastic anemia. Patients selected for sequencing had displayed CD8+CD57+ cell expansion by flow cytometry. Investigators profiled TCR beta VDJ and CDR3 from genomic DNA template. From the reads, TCRdb called clonotypes with MiXCR, one entry per CDR3 protein. The table includes a few hundred thousand distinct CDR3 sequences, roughly 82% detected once. The CDR3 sequence runs 14 residues, both termini included. Looked up from germline, CDR1 is SNHLY and CDR2 is FYNNEI. With regard to this clonotype: A read error is likely, as this CDR3 ends without the conserved phenylalanine or tryptophan. The DNA is left out, because the CDR3 cannot be placed on it with certainty; the CDR3 is given as TCRdb lists it.

The chain carries TRBV2 and TRBJ2-3. Sample: sorted CD4+, CD8+, or CD8+CD57+ T cells (not recorded which) from PBMCs. The receptor was derived from a human donor with aplastic anemia. This CDR3 is CASSEHNHPQHLGY.